This T cell receptor (beta chain) was retrieved from a study of human T cells and chemical hapten exposure. The overall study: The study patch tested 0.01% DPC on the upper back and read results at 6 days. The patients, most of them female, presented with alopecia areata, totalis or universalis.

Individual cDNA molecules in this library carried unique molecular identifiers. TCRdb fed the RACE reads into MiXCR, producing one record per CDR3 protein. There are 30,000 to 40,000 distinct CDR3 sequences in the sample; roughly 12% occur only once, and about 2.1% lies in the top ten. The germline V gene encodes CDR1 SQVTM and CDR2 ANQGSEA. The CDR3 is made up of 14 amino acids. V was trimmed by 3 bases and J by 5 bases, leaving 15 bases between them. Sample time point: pre-sensitization, week 0. This sample's treatment: therapeutic diphenylcyclopropenone sensitization with weekly scalp DPC. Sequencing started from total RNA isolated from unfractionated whole blood. The donor pool consisted of alopecia patients aged 18 to 70 years, considered suitable for DPC.

This clonotype originated in a woman aged 35 to 49 with alopecia areata. Some clones in this sample may be carry-over from other donors' samples. The V and J genes are TRBV29-1 and TRBJ2-3, with D possibly matching TRBD2 (5 bases). Source: whole blood, taken in connection with sensitization to the hapten diphenylcyclopropenone (DPC). The CDR3 protein is CSVDDLAGIDTQYF. The CDR3 nucleotides are TGCAGCGTTGACGACCTCGCCGGGATAGATACGCAGTATTTT.